The next 8 T cell receptor beta chains were all read from a single sample in a study of tumor-infiltrating lymphocytes in primary liver carcinoma. Total RNA (around 500 ng) served as template for TCR beta cDNA synthesis primed by a constant-region primer. Three nested multiplex PCR rounds, a slightly modified ARM-PCR method, built the TCR beta libraries. Amplification in the first two PCR rounds was performed using TRBV1-TRBV30 forward primers and a C-beta reverse primer for 10 cycles each. MiXCR, run by TCRdb on the multiplex PCR reads, gives a single entry per CDR3 protein. The data contain tens of thousands of distinct CDR3 sequences, approximately 72% of them singletons. Taking about 17-31 mg of unsorted bulk tissue, the authors co-extracted RNA and DNA. The source material was liver tumor tissue from sampling region 1. Subset here: tumor region T1, superior pole. These receptors all stem from a man in his forties with primary liver carcinoma and hepatitis B virus infection.

Concerning this clonotype itself: Relative to the germline gene, one junction end is altered; a read error may explain this. The chain uses TRBV12-3 or TRBV12-4 and TRBJ2-2, with D perhaps matching TRBD2 (5 bases). This CDR3 has 18 amino acids. CDR3 region: CAISHHTSGRGFVGELFF. In nucleotides, the CDR3 is TGTGCCATCTCCCACCACACTAGTGGGAGAGGATTTGTCGGGGAACTGTTTTTT.

This clonotype is labeled medium-sized. CDR3 amino acids: CAWSESLETQYF. Here the CDR3 DNA reads TGTGCCTGGAGTGAGAGCCTAGAGACCCAGTACTTC. J is TRBJ2-5 and V is TRBV30; D gene unclear. The length of the CDR3 is 12 residues. The germline V gene has CDR1 GTSNPN and CDR2 SVGIG (reference sequence). Trimming cost V 1 base and J 4 bases, with 7 bases left between them.

Concerning this clonotype: No conserved phenylalanine or tryptophan is present at the end of the CDR3, so a read error is the likely explanation. V usage is TRBV11-2 and J usage is TRBJ1-1, with D unresolved. The CDR3 length is 14 residues. From germline, CDR1 is SGHAT and CDR2 FQNNGV. Here the CDR3 reads CASSLTAFDTEAFS. The CDR3 nucleotides read TGTGCCAGTAGCTTAACGGCCTTCGACACCGAAGCTTTCTCT.

This clonotype was seen many times. The genes are TRBV25-1 and TRBJ1-2; D gene uncertain. Germline CDR1 MGHDK, CDR2 SYGVNS. The CDR3 is 12 amino acids. Trimming shortened V by 2 bases and J by 4 bases, and 5 bases separated the two germline ends. CDR3 nucleotide sequence: TGTGCCAGCAGTGAAAACAGCTATGGCTACACCTTC. Residues: CASSENSYGYTF.

About this clonotype itself: At one of its ends the junction is not consistent with the germline gene, which may arise from a read error. The V call is TRBV11-2, the J call TRBJ2-2; D is possibly TRBD2 (5 bases). CDR3 length: 15 amino acids. Germline V lookup: CDR1 SGHAT, CDR2 FQNNGV. This chain's CDR3 is CASSFRQSNTGKLFF. The CDR3, as DNA: TGTGCCAGCAGCTTTAGGCAATCAAACACCGGGAAGCTGTTTTTC.

Worth noting for this clonotype: Sequence at one end of the junction differs from germline and may be a read error. The chain carries TRBV13 and TRBJ2-3, with 10 bases fitting TRBD2. This CDR3 is 14 amino acids long. CDR1 and CDR2 (germline): PRHDT, FYEKMQ (reference sequence). The CDR3, as DNA: TGTGCCGGCAGCTCTAGCGGGAGCGCAGATACGCAGTATTTC. Translation gives CAGSSSGSADTQYF.

Concerning this clonotype itself: As the CDR3 is not closed by the conserved phenylalanine or tryptophan, this likely results from a read error. This chain links TRBV28 with TRBJ1-2, with TRBD1 matching over 10 bases. Per germline, CDR1 MDHEN and CDR2 SYDVKM. CDR3 length: 18 residues. The CDR3 DNA is TGTGCCAGCAGTTTACCGGGCCGGGACAGGGGTTCTCGGTATGTCTACACCTCC. This gives the protein CASSLPGRDRGSRYVYTS.

A word on this clonotype: The junction shows a germline mismatch at one end, possibly a read error. The gene calls are TRBV5-5 and TRBJ1-5; the D gene is possibly TRBD1 (5 bases). From germline, CDR1 is SGHKS and CDR2 YYEKEE (reference sequence). CDR3 length equals 15 residues. The CDR3 spells CTSSLGRGRNQAQHF. DNA for the CDR3: TGTACCAGCAGTTTGGGACGGGGTCGTAATCAGGCCCAGCATTTT.